The rows below give T cell receptor beta chains drawn from one sample of a study of response to subunit inactivated influenza vaccine. A single record per CDR3 protein comes from TCRdb applying MiXCR to the RT-PCR reads. The repertoire holds around 480,000 distinct CDR3 sequences, with approximately 16% as singletons. Sequences were derived from CD4+ T cells sorted from PBMCs, sampled about 23 months after vaccination. The receptors originated from a man aged 45 to 75 who received an inactivated influenza vaccine. CDR3s include the opening cysteine and the closing phenylalanine or tryptophan. Fields, in order: V gene, D gene, J gene, clone size, CDR3 protein, CDR3 DNA. D genes are given only for firm matches. Rows give clone size only sometimes, using once, few, many, or a class for an expanded clone.

V gene: TRBV6-1; D gene: -; J gene: TRBJ2-6; clone size: few; CDR3 protein: CASSKEVGTGANVLTF; CDR3 DNA: TGTGCCAGCAGTAAGGAGGTTGGGACTGGGGCCAACGTCCTGACTTTC
V gene: TRBV3-1; D gene: -; J gene: TRBJ1-2; clone size: -; CDR3 protein: CASSQDIAYGYTF; CDR3 DNA: TGTGCCAGCAGCCAAGATATAGCCTATGGCTACACCTTC
V gene: TRBV11-2; D gene: -; J gene: TRBJ1-4; clone size: -; CDR3 protein: CASSQNLVANEKLFF; CDR3 DNA: TGTGCCAGCAGCCAAAACCTAGTGGCTAATGAAAAACTGTTTTTT
V gene: TRBV5-5; D gene: -; J gene: TRBJ2-2; clone size: -; CDR3 protein: CASSWGVNGELFF; CDR3 DNA: TGTGCCAGCAGCTGGGGGGTGAACGGGGAGCTGTTTTTT
V gene: TRBV27; D gene: -; J gene: TRBJ1-6; clone size: few; CDR3 protein: CASSLVRVNSPLHF; CDR3 DNA: TGTGCCAGCAGTTTAGTCAGGGTGAATTCACCCCTCCACTTT
V gene: TRBV3-1; D gene: -; J gene: TRBJ2-4; clone size: few; CDR3 protein: CASSQEWGGKNIQYF; CDR3 DNA: TGTGCCAGCAGCCAAGAATGGGGTGGTAAAAACATTCAGTACTTC
V gene: TRBV15; D gene: -; J gene: TRBJ2-1; clone size: -; CDR3 protein: CATSINNEQFF; CDR3 DNA: TGTGCCACCAGCATAAACAATGAGCAGTTCTTC
V gene: TRBV19; D gene: -; J gene: TRBJ2-1; clone size: many; CDR3 protein: CASSSRGYNEQFF; CDR3 DNA: TGTGCCAGTAGTAGCCGGGGCTACAATGAGCAGTTCTTC
V gene: TRBV20-1; D gene: -; J gene: TRBJ1-1; clone size: few; CDR3 protein: CSARQDVNTEAFF; CDR3 DNA: TGCAGTGCTAGACAGGATGTTAACACTGAAGCTTTCTTT
V gene: TRBV27; D gene: -; J gene: TRBJ1-6; clone size: many; CDR3 protein: CASSLSEGLGSPLHF; CDR3 DNA: TGTGCCAGCAGTTTATCGGAGGGGCTGGGGTCACCCCTCCACTTT
V gene: TRBV13; D gene: TRBD1; J gene: TRBJ1-1; clone size: few; CDR3 protein: CATYGGQGLNTEAFF; CDR3 DNA: TGTGCCACCTACGGGGGACAGGGGTTGAACACTGAAGCTTTCTTT
V gene: TRBV7-2; D gene: TRBD1; J gene: TRBJ2-7; clone size: many; CDR3 protein: CASSYARGGQGTYEQYF; CDR3 DNA: TGTGCCAGCAGCTACGCTAGAGGGGGACAGGGGACCTACGAGCAGTACTTC
V gene: TRBV7-2; D gene: TRBD1; J gene: TRBJ1-5; clone size: many; CDR3 protein: CASSRDRGNQPQHF; CDR3 DNA: TGTGCCAGCAGCCGGGACAGGGGGAATCAGCCCCAGCATTTT
V gene: TRBV6-1; D gene: -; J gene: TRBJ2-7; clone size: -; CDR3 protein: CATQYGLVGQYF; CDR3 DNA: TGTGCCACCCAGTATGGGCTCGTCGGGCAGTACTTC
V gene: TRBV6-1; D gene: TRBD2; J gene: TRBJ2-3; clone size: -; CDR3 protein: CASVVSGGFTDTQYF; CDR3 DNA: TGTGCCAGCGTCGTTAGCGGGGGATTCACAGATACGCAGTATTTT
V gene: TRBV20-1; D gene: -; J gene: TRBJ1-1; clone size: -; CDR3 protein: CSARYRVDGTEAFF; CDR3 DNA: TGCAGTGCTAGATACAGGGTAGATGGCACTGAAGCTTTCTTT
V gene: TRBV7-2; D gene: -; J gene: TRBJ2-3; clone size: -; CDR3 protein: CASSFGIETDTQYF; CDR3 DNA: TGTGCCAGCAGCTTTGGGATTGAGACAGATACGCAGTATTTT
V gene: TRBV29-1; D gene: TRBD2; J gene: TRBJ2-3; clone size: many; CDR3 protein: CSVMVLAGAIGPDTQYF; CDR3 DNA: TGCAGCGTTATGGTGCTAGCGGGAGCCATCGGGCCAGATACGCAGTATTTT
V gene: TRBV6-1; D gene: -; J gene: TRBJ1-4; clone size: many; CDR3 protein: CASSLGPATNEKLFF; CDR3 DNA: TGTGCCAGCAGCCTGGGGCCTGCAACTAATGAAAAACTGTTTTTT
V gene: TRBV29-1; D gene: -; J gene: TRBJ2-5; clone size: many; CDR3 protein: CSVGETQYF; CDR3 DNA: TGCAGCGTAGGAGAGACCCAGTACTTC
V gene: TRBV7-3; D gene: TRBD2; J gene: TRBJ2-1; clone size: few; CDR3 protein: CASSFLAGVTNEQFF; CDR3 DNA: TGTGCCAGCAGCTTTTTAGCGGGAGTCACGAATGAGCAGTTCTTC